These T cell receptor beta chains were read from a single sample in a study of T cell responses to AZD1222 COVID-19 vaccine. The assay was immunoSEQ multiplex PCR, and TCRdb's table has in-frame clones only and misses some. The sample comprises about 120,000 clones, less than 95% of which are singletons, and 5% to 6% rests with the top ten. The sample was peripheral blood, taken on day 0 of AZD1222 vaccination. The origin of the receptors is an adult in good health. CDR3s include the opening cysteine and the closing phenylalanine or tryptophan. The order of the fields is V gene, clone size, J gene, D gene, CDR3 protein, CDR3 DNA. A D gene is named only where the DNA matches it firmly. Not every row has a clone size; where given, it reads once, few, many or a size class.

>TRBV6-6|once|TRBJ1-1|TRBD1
CASRRLAGTGSSNAEAFF
TGTGCCAGCCGACGATTAGCGGGGACAGGTTCGTCTAACGCTGAAGCTTTCTTT
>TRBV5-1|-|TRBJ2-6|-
CASSLTVRSNVLTF
TGCGCCAGCAGCTTGACGGTGAGGTCCAACGTCCTGACTTTC
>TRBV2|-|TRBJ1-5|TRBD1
CASNGQGYYQPQHF
TGTGCCAGCAATGGACAGGGCTATTATCAGCCCCAGCATTTT
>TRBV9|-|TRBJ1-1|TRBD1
CASSAGQGAWDTEAFF
TGTGCCAGCAGCGCAGGACAGGGGGCATGGGACACTGAAGCTTTCTTT
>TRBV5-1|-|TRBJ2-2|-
CASSSGGTGELFF
TGCGCCAGCAGCTCTGGAGGAACCGGGGAGCTGTTTTTT
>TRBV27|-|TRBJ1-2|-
CASRDIGPGSYGYTF
TGTGCCAGCAGGGACATAGGACCGGGGAGCTATGGCTACACCTTC
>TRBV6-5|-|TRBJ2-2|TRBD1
CASSLDRGTGELFF
TGTGCCAGCAGCCTCGACAGGGGGACCGGGGAGCTGTTTTTT
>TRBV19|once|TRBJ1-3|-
CASSIMGALGTIYF
TGTGCCAGTAGTATTATGGGGGCTCTCGGCACCATATATTTT
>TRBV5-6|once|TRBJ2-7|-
CASSLGRDYEQYF
TGTGCCAGCAGCTTGGGTAGAGACTACGAGCAGTACTTC
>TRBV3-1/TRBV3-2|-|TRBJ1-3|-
CASSQTLLGAGNTIYF
TGTGCCAGCAGCCAGACCCTTCTGGGGGCTGGAAACACCATATATTTT
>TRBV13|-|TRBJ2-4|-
CASSLETGRGGPIQYF
TGTGCCAGCAGCTTAGAGACGGGGCGGGGCGGACCAATTCAGTACTTC
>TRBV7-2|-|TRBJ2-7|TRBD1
CASSLFDHLTGSLAYEQYF
TGTGCCAGCAGCTTATTCGACCACCTGACAGGGTCGTTGGCTTACGAGCAGTACTTC
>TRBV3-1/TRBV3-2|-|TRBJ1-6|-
CASSRSGQSSYNSPLHF
TGTGCCAGCAGCCGTTCTGGACAGAGCTCCTATAATTCACCCCTCCACTTT
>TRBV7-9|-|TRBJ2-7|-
CASSGPGRTYNRTYEQYF
TGTGCCAGCAGTGGGCCGGGAAGGACCTATAATCGGACCTACGAGCAGTACTTC
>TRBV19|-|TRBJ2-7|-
CASSIVPSYEQYF
TGTGCCAGTAGTATAGTTCCTAGCTACGAGCAGTACTTC
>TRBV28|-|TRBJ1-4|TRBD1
CASGQGRGTTNEKLFF
TGTGCCAGCGGACAGGGGCGGGGGACAACTAATGAAAAACTGTTTTTT
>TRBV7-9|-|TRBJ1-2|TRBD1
CASSPGTGTRGYTF
TGTGCCAGCAGCCCCGGGACAGGGACGCGTGGCTACACCTTC
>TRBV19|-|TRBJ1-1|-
CASNLGQVNTEAFF
TGTGCCAGTAACTTAGGACAAGTGAACACTGAAGCTTTCTTT
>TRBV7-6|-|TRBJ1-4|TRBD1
CASSYGQGLAEKLFF
TGTGCCAGCAGTTATGGACAGGGACTGGCTGAAAAACTGTTTTTT
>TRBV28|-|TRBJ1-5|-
CASSPPVGPRGDQPQHF
TGTGCCAGCAGTCCTCCCGTGGGGCCCCGGGGAGATCAGCCCCAGCATTTT
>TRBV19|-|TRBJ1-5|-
CASSTGQRTNQPQHF
TGTGCCAGTAGTACAGGACAGCGAACAAATCAGCCCCAGCATTTT
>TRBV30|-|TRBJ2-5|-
CAWSQLGQPRTQYF
TGTGCCTGGAGTCAACTCGGACAGCCTCGGACCCAGTACTTC
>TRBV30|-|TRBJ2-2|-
CAWGHTGELFF
TGTGCCTGGGGTCACACCGGGGAGCTGTTTTTT
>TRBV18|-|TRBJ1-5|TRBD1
CASSDGQGAVNQPQHF
TGTGCCAGCTCAGACGGACAGGGAGCAGTCAATCAGCCCCAGCATTTT
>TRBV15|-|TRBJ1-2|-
CATSGGHLINYGYTF
TGTGCCACCAGCGGGGGACACCTAATTAACTATGGCTACACCTTC
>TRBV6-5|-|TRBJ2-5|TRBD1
CASSLTGGQETQYF
TGTGCCAGCAGCCTCACAGGGGGCCAAGAGACCCAGTACTTC
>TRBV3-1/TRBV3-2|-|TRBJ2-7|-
CASSQGREQYF
TGTGCCAGCAGCCAAGGTCGAGAGCAGTACTTC
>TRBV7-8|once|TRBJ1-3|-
CASSLVSPGRTGNTIYF
TGTGCCAGCAGCTTAGTTTCTCCAGGGAGAACTGGAAACACCATATATTTT
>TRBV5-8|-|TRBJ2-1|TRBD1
CASSKGQGGFDEQFF
TGTGCCAGCAGCAAAGGACAGGGCGGGTTCGATGAGCAGTTCTTC
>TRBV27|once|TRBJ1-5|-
CASSWTSGINQPQHF
TGTGCCAGCAGTTGGACGTCGGGGATCAATCAGCCCCAGCATTTT
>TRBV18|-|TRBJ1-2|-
CASSPGGLTNYGYTF
TGTGCCAGCTCACCGGGAGGGTTGACTAACTATGGCTACACCTTC
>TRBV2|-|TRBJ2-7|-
CASSELGRTHEQYF
TGTGCCAGCAGTGAATTGGGGCGGACCCACGAGCAGTACTTC
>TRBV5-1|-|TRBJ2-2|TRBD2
CASSLMTSGRALAGELFF
TGCGCCAGCAGCTTGATGACTAGCGGGAGGGCCCTCGCCGGGGAGCTGTTTTTT
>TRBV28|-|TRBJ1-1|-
CASIPGGQDEAFF
TGTGCCAGCATACCCGGGGGGCAGGATGAAGCTTTCTTT
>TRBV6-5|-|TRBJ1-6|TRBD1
CASRQDRGQALHF
TGTGCCAGCAGACAAGACAGGGGGCAGGCCCTCCACTTT
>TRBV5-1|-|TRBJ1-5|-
CASSLGSGNQPQHF
TGCGCCAGCAGCTTGGGGTCAGGAAATCAGCCCCAGCATTTT
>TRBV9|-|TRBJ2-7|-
CASSVAGARHEQYF
TGTGCCAGCAGCGTAGCGGGAGCGCGTCACGAGCAGTACTTC
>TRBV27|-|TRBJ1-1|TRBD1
CASSHGPYRGTEAFF
TGTGCCAGCAGTCATGGCCCCTACAGGGGTACTGAAGCTTTCTTT
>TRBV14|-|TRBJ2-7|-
CASSDDISYEQYF
TGTGCCAGCAGTGATGACATTTCCTACGAGCAGTACTTC
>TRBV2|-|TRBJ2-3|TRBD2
CASFPLGREGQDTQYF
TGTGCCAGCTTCCCGCTGGGGCGGGAGGGCCAAGATACGCAGTATTTT
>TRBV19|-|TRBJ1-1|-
CASRSDGYTEAFF
TGTGCCAGTAGATCAGATGGGTACACTGAAGCTTTCTTT
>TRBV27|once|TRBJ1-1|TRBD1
CASSFRDRGRGLDAAFF
TGTGCCAGCAGTTTCCGGGACAGGGGGCGGGGATTAGATGCGGCTTTCTTT
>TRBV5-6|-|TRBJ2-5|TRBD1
CASRMPGQGEETQYF
TGTGCCAGCAGGATGCCGGGACAGGGGGAAGAGACCCAGTACTTC
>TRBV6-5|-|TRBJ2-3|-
CASSLGPRRDTQYF
TGTGCCAGCAGTTTAGGACCCCGGAGGGATACGCAGTATTTT
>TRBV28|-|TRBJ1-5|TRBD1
CASSLFQGALSNQPQHF
TGTGCCAGCAGTTTATTTCAGGGGGCGCTGAGCAATCAGCCCCAGCATTTT
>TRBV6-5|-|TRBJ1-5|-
CASTTIGDQPQHF
TGTGCCAGCACCACAATAGGCGATCAGCCCCAGCATTTT
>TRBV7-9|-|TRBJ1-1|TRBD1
CASSSGPTGVDGSEAFF
TGTGCCAGCAGCTCCGGACCGACAGGGGTTGACGGAAGTGAAGCTTTCTTT
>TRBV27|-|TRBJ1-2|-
CASSPTKPRVSNYGYTF
TGTGCCAGCAGTCCTACAAAACCCAGGGTTTCGAACTATGGCTACACCTTC
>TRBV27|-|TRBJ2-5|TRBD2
CASSLIAGGPGETQYF
TGTGCCAGCAGCCTTATAGCGGGAGGGCCGGGAGAGACCCAGTACTTC
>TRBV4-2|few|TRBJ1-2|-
CASSQEEGNGYTF
TGTGCCAGCAGCCAAGAGGAAGGTAACGGCTACACCTTC
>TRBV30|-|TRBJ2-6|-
CAWSVRGASGANVLTF
TGTGCCTGGAGTGTACGGGGGGCAAGTGGGGCCAACGTCCTGACTTTC
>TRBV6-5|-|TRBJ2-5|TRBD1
CASLDRLLQETQYF
TGTGCCAGCCTGGACAGGCTCCTTCAAGAGACCCAGTACTTC
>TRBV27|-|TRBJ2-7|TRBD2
CASSSQLAGGSGEQYF
TGTGCCAGCAGTTCCCAACTAGCGGGAGGGTCCGGCGAGCAGTACTTC
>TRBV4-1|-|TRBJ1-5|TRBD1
CASSQGDRGSEEPQHF
TGCGCCAGCAGCCAAGGGGACAGGGGTTCCGAGGAGCCCCAGCATTTT
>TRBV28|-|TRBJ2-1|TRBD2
CASSPDLTSGSWLVHYEQFF
TGTGCCAGCAGTCCCGACCTGACTAGCGGGAGTTGGTTAGTACATTATGAGCAGTTCTTC
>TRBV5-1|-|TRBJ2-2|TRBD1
CASSLGERQGWNTGELFF
TGCGCCAGCAGTTTAGGAGAACGACAGGGTTGGAACACCGGGGAGCTGTTTTTT
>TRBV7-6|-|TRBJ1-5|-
CASSLEGGLNQPQHF
TGTGCCAGCAGCTTAGAGGGGGGCCTCAATCAGCCCCAGCATTTT